These 27 T cell receptor beta chains share one sample of origin, sequenced in a study of technical replicates of blood from several donors. Measured with immunoSEQ multiplex PCR; TCRdb has only the in-frame clones, and not every one. The table records under 70,000 clones, roughly nine tenths of them present only once. The sample was T cells isolated from PBMCs. These receptors were obtained from a human donor in good health.

This chain uses TRBV9 with TRBJ2-5, with 10 nucleotides matching TRBD2. The V and J ends lost 4 bases and 1 base, in that order; junction bases with no gene match: 1. The length of the CDR3 is 14 residues. Germline CDR1 reads SGDLS; CDR2 reads YYNGEE. CDR3 nucleotide sequence: TGTGCCAGCAGCTCTAGCGGGAGCCAAGAGACCCAGTACTTC. Protein sequence: CASSSSGSQETQYF. Variable domain in full (rest from reference TRBV9 and TRBJ2-5): DSGVTQTPKHLITATGQRVTLRCSPRSGDLSVYWYQQSLDQGLQFLIQYYNGEERAKGNILERFSAQQFPDLHSELNLSSLELGDSALYFCASSSSGSQETQYFGPGTRLLVL.

This clone was recorded only once. The chain is built from TRBV10-3 and TRBJ2-7; maybe TRBD2 (5 bases). Trimming shortened V by 2 bases and J by 9 bases, and 11 bases separated the two germline ends. From germline, CDR1 is ENHRY and CDR2 SYGVKD. This CDR3 is built from 12 residues. The CDR3 coding sequence is TGTGCCATCAGTGAGGGGAGTCCGGTGCAGTACTTC. It translates to CAISEGSPVQYF.

This chain uses TRBV28 with TRBJ2-7, with 9 positions matching TRBD1. The V segment lost 5 bases and the J segment 5 bases; nucleotides outside the gene matches: 10. CDR3 length equals 15 residues. Germline-derived CDR1 and CDR2 are MDHEN and SYDVKM. CDR3 region: CASSRPGQGVHEQYF. The CDR3 DNA reads as TGTGCCAGCAGTAGGCCGGGACAGGGAGTCCACGAGCAGTACTTC. Together with reference TRBV28 and TRBJ2-7, the CDR3 gives the full variable domain: DVKVTQSSRYLVKRTGEKVFLECVQDMDHENMFWYRQDPGLGLRLIYFSYDVKMKEKGDIPEGYSVSREKKERFSLILESASTNQTSMYLCASSRPGQGVHEQYFGPGTRLTVT.

V usage is TRBV10-3 and J usage is TRBJ2-1; D is ambiguous. Per the germline V gene, CDR1 is ENHRY and CDR2 is SYGVKD. Trimming removed 0 bases at V and 7 bases at J, with 7 bases between. CDR3 length equals 13 residues. The CDR3 coding sequence is TGTGCCATCAGTGAGTCGTCCAGAAATGAGCAGTTCTTC. As protein: CAISESSRNEQFF.

In this sample, this clone turned up a few times. The V call is TRBV11-1, the J call TRBJ2-3, with 11 nucleotides matching TRBD2. The V and J ends lost 5 bases and 5 bases, in that order; junction bases with no gene match: 6. The CDR3 covers 15 residues. Germline CDR1 and CDR2: SGHAT and FQDESV (reference sequence). The CDR3 sequence is CASSRGLAVGDTQYF. The CDR3, as DNA: TGTGCCAGCAGCCGGGGACTAGCGGTGGGAGATACGCAGTATTTT.

This chain links TRBV9 with TRBJ2-2; no definite D call. The CDR3 has 11 residues. The germline V and J ends were trimmed by 6 bases and 8 bases, with 8 bases remaining between them. CDR1 is SGDLS and CDR2 is YYNGEE in the germline V gene. In DNA, the CDR3 is TGTGCCAGCACCAGTATGGGGGAGCTGTTTTTT. Translation: CASTSMGELFF.

The genes are TRBV20-1 and TRBJ2-7, with D perhaps matching TRBD1 (5 bases). Trimming took 5 bases from V and 0 from J, leaving 5 bases between them. This CDR3 region has 11 residues. CDR1 DFQATT and CDR2 SNEGSKA come from the germline V gene (reference sequence). For the CDR3, the DNA is TGCAGTGCTGACAGCTCCTACGAGCAGTACTTC. Protein sequence: CSADSSYEQYF.

The J gene is TRBJ1-5, the V gene TRBV11-2, with 7 nucleotides matching TRBD1. The germline gives CDR1 SGHAT, CDR2 FQNNGV. Unmatched junction bases numbered 5, after V lost 8 bases and J lost 4 bases. This CDR3 contains 13 residues. CDR3 DNA: TGTGCCAGCGCTACAGGGGTTAATCAGCCCCAGCATTTT. It yields the protein CASATGVNQPQHF. The whole variable domain, remainder taken from reference TRBV11-2 and TRBJ1-5, is EAGVAQSPRYKIIEKRQSVAFWCNPISGHATLYWYQQILGQGPKLLIQFQNNGVVDDSQLPKDRFSAERLKGVDSTLKIQPAKLEDSAVYLCASATGVNQPQHFGDGTRLSIL.

The rearrangement joins TRBV7-9 to TRBJ2-1; D is perhaps TRBD1 (5 bases). The CDR3 totals 11 residues. Germline V gene sequence: CDR1 SEHNR, CDR2 FQNEAQ (reference sequence). With 7 bases removed from V and 6 bases from J, the gap between germline ends came to 7 bases. The CDR3 DNA reads TGTGCCAGCACAGGGATCAATGAGCAGTTCTTC. It encodes CASTGINEQFF.

V is TRBV14 and J is TRBJ1-2; tentative D call: TRBD1 (6 bases). Germline CDR1 and CDR2: SGHDN and FVKESK. This CDR3 has 15 residues. V dropped 0 bases and J dropped 1 base, with 9 bases sitting between them. The CDR3 sequence is CASSQEAGDNYGYTF. DNA for the CDR3: TGTGCCAGCAGCCAAGAGGCAGGGGATAACTATGGCTACACCTTC.

CDR3 in DNA: TGCGCCAGCAGCCATGGGACAGGGAGCACTGAAGCTTTCTTT. Encoded protein: CASSHGTGSTEAFF. The genes are TRBV4-1 and TRBJ1-1; 9 nucleotides match TRBD1. This CDR3 region has 14 residues. Germline V gives CDR1 MGHRA, CDR2 YSYEKL. Germline trimming cut 3 bases from V and 4 bases from J; bases unmatched to any gene: 3.

The chain links TRBV28 to TRBJ2-7; possibly TRBD2 for D (5 bases). This CDR3 has 12 amino acids. V shed 6 bases and J shed 2 bases, with 8 bases lying between them. Per the germline V gene, CDR1 is MDHEN and CDR2 is SYDVKM. The CDR3 spells CASSGNTYEQYF. The CDR3 nucleotides read TGTGCCAGCAGCGGGAATACCTACGAGCAGTACTTC.

The genes are TRBV2 and TRBJ1-2; D is unclear. The CDR3 is 12 residues long. Trimming removed 5 bases from V and 3 bases from J, with 7 bases in between. Looked up from germline, CDR1 is SNHLY and CDR2 is FYNNEI. CDR3 nucleotide sequence: TGTGCCAGCAGTCCTCAGTACTATGGCTACACCTTC. This translates into CASSPQYYGYTF. Variable domain in full (rest from reference TRBV2 and TRBJ1-2): EPEVTQTPSHQVTQMGQEVILRCVPISNHLYFYWYRQILGQKVEFLVSFYNNEISEKSEIFDDQFSVERPDGSNFTLKIRSTKLEDSAMYFCASSPQYYGYTFGSGTRLTVV.

The rearrangement links TRBV4-2 to TRBJ2-1; 9 nucleotides agree with TRBD1. This CDR3 is built from 16 residues. Germline CDR1 and CDR2: LGHNA and YNFKEQ. Trimming removed 0 bases from V and 2 bases from J; junction bases left unmatched: 2. In nucleotides, the CDR3 is TGTGCCAGCAGCCAAGATTGGGACAGGGCCTACAATGAGCAGTTCTTC. Translation: CASSQDWDRAYNEQFF.

The chain's CDR3 is CASSGSSGATYEQYF. CDR3 nucleotide sequence: TGTGCCAGCAGCGGATCTAGCGGGGCCACCTACGAGCAGTACTTC. The chain joins TRBV11-2 to TRBJ2-7; 9 bases align to TRBD2. CDR3 length: 15 residues. Germline V lookup: CDR1 SGHAT, CDR2 FQNNGV. The J segment lost 2 bases and the V segment lost 5 bases, leaving 7 bases of the junction unmatched.

This chain uses TRBV7-9 with TRBJ2-1; weak D call: TRBD2 (5 bases). The CDR3 has 15 residues. Germline CDR1 is SEHNR and CDR2 is FQNEAQ (reference sequence). The V end lost 1 base, the J end lost 7 bases, and 14 bases lay between the germline ends. CDR3 residues: CASSLVSSHGNEQFF. CDR3 coding DNA: TGTGCCAGCAGCTTAGTTTCTAGCCACGGGAATGAGCAGTTCTTC. Full variable domain (missing parts from reference TRBV7-9 and TRBJ2-1): DTGVSQNPRHKITKRGQNVTFRCDPISEHNRLYWYRQTLGQGPEFLTYFQNEAQLEKSRLLSDRFSAERPKGSFSTLEIQRTEQGDSAMYLCASSLVSSHGNEQFFGPGTRLTVL.

Here the CDR3 DNA reads TGTGCCAGCAGCTTCAAACATGTCTATGGCTACACCTTC. Amino acid sequence: CASSFKHVYGYTF. This chain uses TRBV5-6 with TRBJ1-2; no definite D call. The CDR3 has 13 residues. V was cut by 2 bases and J by 4 bases, with 9 bases left in between. Germline V gene data show CDR1 as SGHDT and CDR2 as YYEEEE. The whole variable domain, filled in from reference TRBV5-6 and TRBJ1-2, reads DAGVTQSPTHLIKTRGQQVTLRCSPKSGHDTVSWYQQALGQGPQFIFQYYEEEERQRGNFPDRFSGHQFPNYSSELNVNALLLGDSALYLCASSFKHVYGYTFGSGTRLTVV.

The chain joins TRBV7-8 to TRBJ2-7, with 8 bases fitting TRBD2. This CDR3 region has 14 residues. Trimming cost V 5 bases and J 0 bases; bases outside gene matches: 3. CDR1 SGHVS and CDR2 FQNEAQ come from the germline V gene. The CDR3 here is CASSVTSGSYEQYF. The CDR3 coding sequence is TGTGCCAGCAGCGTAACTAGCGGCTCCTACGAGCAGTACTTC.

The genes are TRBV30 and TRBJ2-1; TRBD2 matches 14 bases. The trim removed 3 bases at V and 2 bases at J, leaving 6 bases unmatched. The CDR3 has 17 amino acids. CDR1 is GTSNPN, CDR2 SVGIG, per germline (reference sequence). The CDR3: CAWSGTSGSLPYNEQFF. In nucleotides, the CDR3 is TGTGCCTGGAGCGGGACTAGCGGGAGCCTACCCTACAATGAGCAGTTCTTC.

The CDR3 sequence: CSSLSDSPIEAFF. The CDR3 DNA reads as TGCAGCTCCCTGAGCGACTCTCCCATCGAAGCTTTCTTT. The chain has TRBV29-1 and TRBJ1-1; no clear D gene. CDR3 size: 13 residues. Germline loops: CDR1 SQVTM, CDR2 ANQGSEA. Trimming left V 8 bases short and J 8 bases short, with 21 bases between.

The V call is TRBV6-5, the J call TRBJ2-2, with 8 bases matching TRBD1. V gave up 9 bases and J gave up 7 bases; unmatched junction bases: 10. Germline V gene sequence: CDR1 MNHEY, CDR2 SVGAGI. The CDR3 totals 14 residues. The CDR3, as DNA: TGTGCCAGTTCTCGGTGGGGGACAGGCGGGGAGCTGTTTTTT. Encoded protein: CASSRWGTGGELFF.

A single count supports this clone. The chain has TRBV7-9 and TRBJ2-7, with unresolved D. Germline CDR1 is SEHNR and CDR2 is FQNEAQ (reference sequence). The V end lost 1 base, the J end lost 3 bases, and 13 bases lay between the germline ends. The CDR3 consists of 15 residues. CDR3 in amino acids: CASSLGLWANYEQYF. In nucleotides, the CDR3 is TGTGCCAGCAGCTTAGGTCTCTGGGCTAACTACGAGCAGTACTTC.

The rearrangement uses TRBV4-2 and TRBJ2-7; perhaps TRBD2 as D (6 bases). Deletions cut 3 bases from V and 2 bases from J, with 17 bases between. Germline-derived CDR1 and CDR2 are LGHNA and YNFKEQ. The CDR3 totals 16 residues. The CDR3: CASSQDFSGQPYEQYF. The DNA for the CDR3 is TGTGCCAGCAGCCAGGACTTTAGCGGACAACCCTACGAGCAGTACTTC.

This chain joins TRBV10-1 and TRBJ1-1; TRBD1 matches 9 bases. This CDR3 has 15 amino acids. The V gene end was trimmed by 6 bases and the J gene end by 0 bases; junction bases not matched to a gene: 5. Germline assignment: CDR1 WNHNN and CDR2 SYGVQD (reference sequence). The CDR3 DNA sequence: TGCGCCAGCAGAGTAGGACAGGGGCTGAACACTGAAGCTTTCTTT. Protein: CASRVGQGLNTEAFF.

The gene calls are TRBV9 and TRBJ1-4, with D tentatively TRBD1 (5 bases). The V gene lost 4 bases and the J gene lost 7 bases, with 17 bases spanning the gap. The CDR3 length is 15 residues. CDR1 and CDR2 (germline): SGDLS, YYNGEE. The CDR3 protein is CASSPREGRGEKLFF. CDR3 DNA: TGTGCCAGCAGCCCCAGGGAGGGGCGGGGTGAAAAACTGTTTTTT.

The CDR3 DNA follows: TGCGCCAGCAGCGAGGACACCATCTCCTACAATGAGCAGTTCTTC. It translates to CASSEDTISYNEQFF. The rearrangement uses TRBV5-1 and TRBJ2-1; TRBD1 is a possible D gene (5 bases). The ends were cut back, 4 bases at V and 0 bases at J, with 11 bases in the middle. Germline CDR1 is SGHRS and CDR2 is YFSETQ. The CDR3 has 15 residues.

CDR3 amino acids: CASSEPQGNTQYF. In DNA form, the CDR3 reads TGTGCCAGCAGTGAACCGCAGGGAAATACGCAGTATTTT. The chain has TRBV2 and TRBJ2-3; D is possibly TRBD1 (5 bases). This CDR3 has 13 residues. Looked up from germline, CDR1 is SNHLY and CDR2 is FYNNEI. V was shortened by 2 bases and J by 7 bases, with 10 bases between the two germline ends.